The 28 T cell receptor beta chains given below trace back to one sample, sequenced in a study of T-cell reconstitution after alpha-beta-depleted transplantation in children. The library targeted TCRbeta and was prepared with unique molecular identifiers. TCRdb itself ran the PCR reads through MiXCR, one entry per CDR3 protein. The sample shows about a million distinct CDR3 sequences, less than 30% of them seen only once. The material sequenced was PBMCs, mostly from graft donor cells, taken 360 days after TCRalphabeta/CD19-depleted stem cell transplant. The receptors were gathered from a boy younger than two who had a stem cell transplant for SCID, so the T cells may come from the graft donor.

The chain recombines TRBV4-2 with TRBJ2-4, with D uncertain. The length of the CDR3 is 13 residues. Per the germline V gene, CDR1 is LGHNA and CDR2 is YNFKEQ. The V gene lost 0 bases and the J gene lost 6 bases, with 6 bases spanning the gap. In DNA form, the CDR3 reads TGTGCCAGCAGCCAAGATACCGGAAACATTCAGTACTTC. As protein: CASSQDTGNIQYF.

The chain joins TRBV12-3 or TRBV12-4 to TRBJ1-3; D is undetermined. V lost 1 base, J lost 4 bases, and 8 bases lay in between. There are 14 residues in the CDR3. Here the CDR3 DNA reads TGTGCCAGCAGTTTAGGGCTGCGAGGAAACACCATATATTTT. It translates to CASSLGLRGNTIYF.

V gene TRBV5-1 combines with J gene TRBJ1-1; perhaps TRBD1 as D (5 bases). This CDR3 region has 14 residues. CDR1 and CDR2 from the germline V gene are SGHRS and YFSETQ. Trimming took off 2 bases at V and 5 bases at J, with 13 bases between the two ends. The CDR3 region is CASSFRGFGTEAFF. The CDR3 DNA is TGCGCCAGCAGCTTCCGGGGGTTCGGAACTGAAGCTTTCTTT.

A few counts support this clonotype. The CDR3 bases are TGTGCCACCAGTGATCAGAGCACCGGGGAGCTGTTTTTT. Translation: CATSDQSTGELFF. The chain joins TRBV24-1 to TRBJ2-2; no definite D call. V lost 3 bases to trimming and J lost 4 bases, with 5 bases between them. This CDR3 region has 13 residues. Germline assignment: CDR1 KGHDR and CDR2 SFDVKD.

The chain has TRBV11-2 and TRBJ2-3; 9 positions match TRBD2. With V trimmed by 1 base and J by 9 bases, 17 bases remained unmatched. The germline V gene has CDR1 SGHAT and CDR2 FQNNGV. This CDR3 comprises 18 residues. Written as DNA, the CDR3 is TGTGCCAGCAGCTTAGGGGTTAGCGGGGGCCCGGTCGAATCGACGCAGTATTTT. It translates to CASSLGVSGGPVESTQYF.

This chain uses TRBV6-5 with TRBJ1-6; TRBD1 might be the D (5 bases). Trimming shortened V by 0 bases and J by 14 bases, and 14 bases separated the two germline ends. Germline CDR1 MNHEY, CDR2 SVGAGI. This CDR3 comprises 14 residues. This chain's CDR3 is CASSYSREGRALHF. In DNA, the CDR3 is TGTGCCAGCAGTTACTCTCGGGAGGGGCGGGCCCTCCACTTT.

This clonotype has only a few counts. The CDR3 spells CASSLELVGADTQYF. For the CDR3, the DNA is TGCGCCAGCAGCTTGGAACTAGTGGGTGCAGATACGCAGTATTTT. The chain couples TRBV5-1 to TRBJ2-3; D might be TRBD2 (5 bases). Germline V gene sequence: CDR1 SGHRS, CDR2 YFSETQ. V was trimmed by 0 bases and J by 4 bases, leaving 12 bases between them. The CDR3 has 15 amino acids.

This clonotype came up a few times. The chain recombines TRBV14 with TRBJ2-1; D not certain. The ends were cut back, 4 bases at V and 4 bases at J, with 5 bases in the middle. Germline V gene sequence: CDR1 SGHDN, CDR2 FVKESK. The CDR3 is 12 residues long. The CDR3 sequence: CASSRQYNEQFF. The CDR3 DNA reads TGTGCCAGCAGCCGACAATACAATGAGCAGTTCTTC.

This clonotype was detected a few times. J is TRBJ2-7 and V is TRBV20-1, with D unclear. CDR3 size: 13 residues. The V and J ends lost 0 bases and 4 bases respectively, with 10 bases between them. The germline CDR1 and CDR2 sequences are DFQATT and SNEGSKA (reference sequence). CDR3 amino acids: CSAREGNEYEQYF. CDR3 DNA sequence: TGCAGTGCTAGAGAGGGAAATGAGTACGAGCAGTACTTC.

This clonotype was counted at least ten times. The chain links TRBV12-3 or TRBV12-4 to TRBJ2-5; no firm D call. The V end was cut by 5 bases, the J end by 1 base, with 11 bases between. This CDR3 region has 14 residues. In DNA, the CDR3 is TGTGCCAGCAGTGAATCAGTAGCCCAAGAGACCCAGTACTTC. Amino acids: CASSESVAQETQYF.

The chain combines TRBV18 with TRBJ1-5, with a tentative D call TRBD1 (5 bases). This CDR3 is built from 15 residues. Germline V gene data show CDR1 as KGHSH and CDR2 as LQKENI. V was cut by 3 bases and J by 3 bases, with 12 bases left in between. The CDR3 region is CASSPTGGPNQPQHF. CDR3 coding DNA: TGTGCCAGCTCACCTACAGGTGGTCCCAATCAGCCCCAGCATTTT.

CDR3 bases: TGTGCCAGCAGCTCGGGACTAGCGGGGGGGCCTTATACAGATACGCAGTATTTT. Encoded protein: CASSSGLAGGPYTDTQYF. The chain carries TRBV11-2 and TRBJ2-3; 16 bases line up with TRBD2. The CDR3 sequence is 18 residues long. Germline trimming cut 4 bases from V and 3 bases from J; bases unmatched to any gene: 7. Germline CDR1 SGHAT, CDR2 FQNNGV.

A few counts support this clonotype. The chain employs TRBV20-1 and TRBJ2-3; 8 nucleotides line up with TRBD1. There are 19 residues in the CDR3. Germline lookup yields CDR1 DFQATT and CDR2 SNEGSKA (reference sequence). V was pared by 6 bases and J by 1 base, with 21 bases of the junction left unmatched. CDR3 DNA: TGCAGTGCCAAAGGGGTGGGGACAGGTTATTATTTCGGCACAGATACGCAGTATTTT. Its protein is CSAKGVGTGYYFGTDTQYF.

Only a few counts were recorded for this clonotype. This sequence joins TRBV5-5 and TRBJ1-2, with unresolved D. The CDR3 extends over 15 amino acids. Germline loops: CDR1 SGHKS, CDR2 YYEKEE (reference sequence). Trimming took off 4 bases at V and 2 bases at J, with 15 bases between the two ends. The CDR3 sequence is CASSRGGRPNYGYTF. The CDR3 DNA follows: TGTGCCAGCAGCCGCGGAGGGAGACCAAACTATGGCTACACCTTC.

This clonotype was seen more than once but under ten times. This chain uses TRBV10-1 with TRBJ2-7, with D uncertain. The V end was cut by 3 bases, the J end by 1 base, with 7 bases between. The CDR3 is 13 residues long. CDR1 WNHNN and CDR2 SYGVQD come from the germline V gene (reference sequence). The CDR3 bases are TGCGCCAGCAGTGACACTCGATCCTACGAGCAGTACTTC. It encodes CASSDTRSYEQYF.

V usage is TRBV5-1 and J usage is TRBJ2-7; D perhaps matches TRBD2 (7 bases). CDR1 SGHRS and CDR2 YFSETQ come from the germline V gene. This CDR3 is built from 15 residues. With 4 bases removed from V and 3 bases from J, the gap between germline ends came to 17 bases. As DNA, the CDR3 is TGCGCCAGCAGCCCTGGGGGGGACATCTTCTACGAGCAGTACTTC. This sequence encodes CASSPGGDIFYEQYF.

This clonotype was recorded once. The V and J genes are TRBV2 and TRBJ2-1; D may be TRBD2 (6 bases). Trimming removed 10 bases from V and 5 bases from J, with 21 bases in between. CDR3 length: 15 amino acids. Germline V lookup: CDR1 SNHLY, CDR2 FYNNEI. CDR3 DNA sequence: TGTGCCACCGGTTACGGGGAGGCGGATGACAATGAGCAGTTCTTC. It yields the protein CATGYGEADDNEQFF.

The chain joins TRBV7-2 to TRBJ1-2; 8 bases match TRBD1. The CDR3 is made up of 17 amino acids. The junction had 13 bases not matched to a gene; V was cut back by 5 bases and J by 2 bases. Germline V gene lookup returns CDR1 SGHTA and CDR2 FQGNSA. As DNA, the CDR3 is TGTGCCAGCAGCCCGCTTCCGGGACAGGTCATAAACTATGGCTACACCTTC. Amino acid sequence: CASSPLPGQVINYGYTF. Full variable domain (outside the CDR3, taken from reference TRBV7-2 and TRBJ1-2): GAGVSQSPSNKVTEKGKDVELRCDPISGHTALYWYRQSLGQGLEFLIYFQGNSAPDKSGLPSDRFSAERTGGSVSTLTIQRTQQEDSAVYLCASSPLPGQVINYGYTFGSGTRLTVV.

The chain links TRBV29-1 to TRBJ2-1; 9 bases match TRBD2. The V segment lost 1 base and the J segment 0 bases; nucleotides outside the gene matches: 4. The CDR3 runs 16 residues. CDR1 is SQVTM and CDR2 is ANQGSEA in the germline V gene. The CDR3 reads CSVEGLAGSSYNEQFF. DNA for the CDR3: TGCAGCGTTGAAGGTCTAGCGGGGAGCTCCTACAATGAGCAGTTCTTC.

This chain links TRBV5-1 with TRBJ2-1; a possible D gene is TRBD2 (6 bases). V was cut by 4 bases and J by 4 bases, with 9 bases left in between. Germline values: CDR1 SGHRS, CDR2 YFSETQ. The CDR3 has 13 amino acids. This chain's CDR3 is CASSAEGYNEQFF. The CDR3 nucleotides are TGCGCCAGCAGCGCGGAGGGGTACAATGAGCAGTTCTTC.

The sample holds one count of this clonotype. This chain joins TRBV4-2 and TRBJ2-7; the match to TRBD2 covers 8 bases. There are 15 residues in the CDR3. V dropped 0 bases and J dropped 5; count of bases not matched to a gene: 6. Germline V gene data show CDR1 as LGHNA and CDR2 as YNFKEQ. The CDR3 nucleotides are TGTGCCAGCAGCCAAGAACAGCGGGGGCACAACGAGCAGTACTTC. This translates into CASSQEQRGHNEQYF.

In this sample, this clonotype turned up a few times. This chain connects TRBV20-1 to TRBJ2-5; no clear D. Germline CDR1 DFQATT, CDR2 SNEGSKA (reference sequence). V shed 0 bases and J shed 4 bases, with 9 bases lying between them. The CDR3 contains 13 residues. Written as DNA, the CDR3 is TGCAGTGCTAGAGACGGTCTCGGAGAGACCCAGTACTTC. Protein: CSARDGLGETQYF.

The chain employs TRBV19 and TRBJ1-5; TRBD1 might be the D (5 bases). This CDR3 is built from 14 residues. Looked up from germline, CDR1 is LNHDA and CDR2 is SQIVND (reference sequence). V gave up 8 bases and J gave up 5 bases, with 16 bases separating them. The CDR3 nucleotides are TGTGCCAGTTCGCAGGGAAACCTTTATCAGCCCCAGCATTTT. Translation: CASSQGNLYQPQHF.

The count of this clonotype is one. This chain links TRBV7-8 with TRBJ2-5, with 7 bases matching TRBD1. V lost 5 bases and J lost 5; bases outside the gene matches: 2. CDR1 and CDR2 from the germline V gene are SGHVS and FQNEAQ. The CDR3 length is 12 residues. The CDR3 DNA follows: TGTGCCAGCAGCAAGACAGGGGAGACCCAGTACTTC. Encoded protein: CASSKTGETQYF.

This clonotype was found many times. V is TRBV6-5 and J is TRBJ1-1; 11 bases agree with TRBD1. J gave up 1 base and V 2 bases, and 3 bases lay outside the gene matches. The CDR3 totals 16 residues. Germline CDR1 MNHEY, CDR2 SVGAGI. The CDR3: CASSYPGQGANTEAFF. The DNA for the CDR3 is TGTGCCAGCAGTTACCCCGGACAGGGGGCGAACACTGAAGCTTTCTTT.

This rearrangement joins TRBV28 to TRBJ2-1, with a weak D call TRBD2 (7 bases). There are 16 residues in the CDR3. CDR1 is MDHEN and CDR2 is SYDVKM in the germline V gene. Trimming pared 8 bases from V and 10 bases from J, leaving 27 bases between. For the CDR3, the DNA is TGTGCCAGCCGACCCCGGAGGGGGGGCCTTTCTCGGGAGCAGTTCTTC. It codes for CASRPRRGGLSREQFF.

This clonotype showed up just a few times. This chain links TRBV6-2 or TRBV6-3 with TRBJ2-4; D is ambiguous. This CDR3 has 15 residues. The germline CDR1 and CDR2 sequences are MNHEY and SVGEGT. Trimming removed 8 bases from V and 0 bases from J, with 14 bases in between. CDR3 sequence reads: CASGSLTGAKNIQYF. For the CDR3, the DNA is TGTGCCAGCGGGTCCCTAACGGGAGCCAAAAACATTCAGTACTTC.

V gene TRBV27 combines with J gene TRBJ2-7, with 7 bases aligning to TRBD1. Germline V CDR1 and CDR2: MNHEY, SMNVEV (reference sequence). The junction had 9 bases not matched to a gene; V was cut back by 5 bases and J by 2 bases. The CDR3 contains 15 residues. The CDR3 loop is CASSPERGLTYEQYF. The CDR3 region has the DNA TGTGCCAGCAGTCCCGAGAGGGGGCTAACCTACGAGCAGTACTTC.